These 29 T cell receptor beta chains were sequenced from one sample in a study of T cell repertoires in aging, cancer and after chemotherapy. Peripheral blood genomic DNA, not sorted cells or RNA, was the template. TRB rearrangements spanning V, D and J were amplified using mixed TRB-A/B primers. TCRdb reprocessed the multiplex PCR reads with MiXCR, giving one entry per CDR3 protein. The sample holds roughly 8,600 distinct CDR3 sequences, around 30% seen once. The source material was blood. These receptors all come from a human donor in good health.

The DNA for the CDR3 is TGTGCCAGCAGTTACTCGACAGTGGGTGCGTACGAGCAGTACTTC. Translated: CASSYSTVGAYEQYF. The chain uses TRBV6-5 and TRBJ2-7; maybe TRBD1 (5 bases). Germline CDR1 MNHEY, CDR2 SVGAGI. CDR3 length: 15 residues. V lost 0 bases, J lost 4 bases, and 13 bases lay in between.

Turning to this clonotype: Germline is not matched at one junction end, which may reflect a read error. The rearrangement uses TRBV5-1 and TRBJ2-7; 10 bases align to TRBD1. CDR1 and CDR2 from the germline V gene are SGHRS and YFSETQ. This CDR3 has 18 amino acids. For the CDR3, the DNA is TGTGCCAGCAGCCCCGGGACAGGGGCGGCCACCCAACCTTACGAGCAGTACTTC. As protein: CASSPGTGAATQPYEQYF. The full variable domain, rest sourced from reference TRBV5-1 and TRBJ2-7, is KAGVTQTPRYLIKTRGQQVTLSCSPISGHRSVSWYQQTPGQGLQFLFEYFSETQRNKGNFPGRFSGRQFSNSRSEMNVSTLELGDSALYLCASSPGTGAATQPYEQYFGPGTRLTVT.

The J gene is TRBJ2-6, the V gene TRBV27, with D perhaps matching TRBD1 (5 bases). The CDR3 loop spans 16 amino acids. The V end was cut by 4 bases, the J end by 2 bases, with 12 bases between. CDR1 MNHEY and CDR2 SMNVEV come from the germline V gene (reference sequence). CDR3 coding DNA: TGTGCCAGCAGTTCCCACAGGCTACCTGGGGCCAACGTCCTGACTTTC. Translating gives CASSSHRLPGANVLTF.

V usage is TRBV4-3 and J usage is TRBJ1-4; 7 bases align to TRBD1. Germline V gives CDR1 LGHNA, CDR2 YSLEER. The V and J ends lost 8 bases and 7 bases, in that order; junction bases with no gene match: 7. The CDR3 is made up of 13 amino acids. CDR3 bases: TGCGCCAGCTCGCTACAGGGGCGTGAAAAACTGTTTTTT. As protein: CASSLQGREKLFF.

This clonotype was seen only a few times. The CDR3 sequence: CASSYNSNSPLHF. In nucleotides, the CDR3 is TGTGCCAGCAGTTATAACAGTAACTCACCCCTCCACTTT. This chain links TRBV6-2 or TRBV6-3 with TRBJ1-6; no clear D gene. The V gene's germline CDR1 is MNHEY and CDR2 SVGEGT. This CDR3 region has 13 residues. The ends were cut back, 3 bases at V and 10 bases at J, with 10 bases in the middle.

This clonotype was observed a handful of times. The chain recombines TRBV20-1 with TRBJ1-5; tentatively, D is TRBD1 (6 bases). The CDR3 spans 13 residues. Trimming took 3 bases from V and 7 from J, leaving 13 bases between them. CDR1 and CDR2 from the germline V gene are DFQATT and SNEGSKA (reference sequence). This CDR3 reads CSASPGGRQPQHF. CDR3 sequence (DNA): TGCAGTGCTAGCCCCGGGGGCAGGCAGCCCCAGCATTTT.

The J gene is TRBJ2-5, the V gene TRBV7-6; 12 bases are a match to TRBD2. The trim removed 5 bases at V and 1 base at J, leaving 11 bases unmatched. CDR3 size: 18 residues. Germline CDR1 SGHVS, CDR2 FNYEAQ. The CDR3 here is CASSPAGTSGFVQETQYF. CDR3 DNA: TGTGCCAGCAGCCCAGCCGGGACTAGCGGGTTCGTCCAAGAGACCCAGTACTTC.

This clonotype is termed medium-sized. The gene calls are TRBV29-1 and TRBJ1-2; perhaps TRBD1 as D (5 bases). V dropped 4 bases and J dropped 3 bases, with 15 bases sitting between them. Germline loops: CDR1 SQVTM, CDR2 ANQGSEA. This CDR3 comprises 14 residues. The CDR3 loop is CSVVGRVQDYGYTF. CDR3 bases: TGCAGCGTTGTTGGCAGGGTCCAGGACTATGGCTACACCTTC.

This sequence joins TRBV24-1 and TRBJ2-1; tentatively, D is TRBD1 (6 bases). Germline V lookup: CDR1 KGHDR, CDR2 SFDVKD. There are 15 residues in the CDR3. Between the trimmed V and J ends, which lost 7 bases and 4 bases, there was a span of 16 bases. The CDR3 sequence is CATSAQGSLYNEQFF. CDR3 sequence (DNA): TGTGCCACCAGCGCTCAGGGGAGTCTTTACAATGAGCAGTTCTTC.

The chain has TRBV24-1 and TRBJ2-3, with 8 bases matching TRBD1. J lost 6 bases, V lost 4 bases, and 11 bases had no gene match. Germline lookup yields CDR1 KGHDR and CDR2 SFDVKD. CDR3 length equals 16 residues. CDR3 nucleotides: TGTGCCACCAGTGACTGGGGACAGGCCTCATTGGATACGCAGTATTTT. Its protein product is CATSDWGQASLDTQYF.

The V gene is TRBV7-4, the J gene TRBJ2-1; 8 bases line up with TRBD1. The CDR3 loop spans 18 amino acids. Germline CDR1 SGHVT, CDR2 SQSDAQ. V gave up 5 bases and J gave up 0 bases; unmatched junction bases: 12. The chain's CDR3 is CASSPWTIRGPSYNEQFF. The CDR3 DNA follows: TGTGCCAGCAGCCCGTGGACGATCAGGGGGCCCTCCTACAATGAGCAGTTCTTC.

This chain links TRBV18 with TRBJ2-5, with 10 bases fitting TRBD1. Germline V CDR1 and CDR2: KGHSH, LQKENI. The length of the CDR3 is 17 residues. V shed 0 bases, J shed 5 bases, and the junction held 9 bases outside the gene matches. This CDR3 is CASSPPGQGIGEETQYF. CDR3 sequence (DNA): TGTGCCAGCTCACCACCGGGACAGGGGATTGGGGAGGAGACCCAGTACTTC.

In the case of this clonotype: A much larger clone is a single base away; this may be a read error. This chain joins TRBV6-5 and TRBJ2-2; 9 bases align to TRBD2. CDR1 is MNHEY and CDR2 is SVGAGI in the germline V gene. The CDR3 runs to 14 residues. Unmatched junction bases numbered 9, after V lost 6 bases and J lost 10 bases. CDR3 in amino acids: CASRAGGRAEELFF. The CDR3 bases are TGTGCCAGCAGAGCGGGGGGAAGGGCCGAGGAGCTGTTTTTT.

This clonotype was observed a handful of times. V is TRBV13 and J is TRBJ1-6; a possible D gene is TRBD1 (5 bases). This CDR3 spans 15 amino acids. CDR1 and CDR2 from the germline V gene are PRHDT and FYEKMQ (reference sequence). V lost 4 bases to trimming and J lost 7 bases, with 14 bases between them. The CDR3, as DNA: TGTGCCAGCAGCTCCGCCGGGGCGGAGAATTCACCCCTCCACTTT. Protein product: CASSSAGAENSPLHF.

This clonotype is labeled as medium-sized. This rearrangement joins TRBV29-1 to TRBJ2-5, with 10 bases lining up with TRBD2. Germline V lookup: CDR1 SQVTM, CDR2 ANQGSEA. CDR3 length: 13 amino acids. The ends lost 3 bases at V and 9 bases at J; junction bases unmatched: 7. CDR3 sequence: CSVDKLAGSAQYF. CDR3 in DNA: TGCAGCGTTGATAAACTAGCGGGGTCGGCCCAGTACTTC.

This clonotype showed up just once. V usage is TRBV7-9 and J usage is TRBJ2-1; TRBD2 agrees at 11 bases. The CDR3 sequence is 17 residues long. Germline lookup yields CDR1 SEHNR and CDR2 FQNEAQ (reference sequence). The ends lost 0 bases at V and 5 bases at J; junction bases unmatched: 6. The CDR3 DNA follows: TGTGCCAGCAGCTTAGCCACTAGCGGGGGTTCCAACAATGAGCAGTTCTTC. Its protein product is CASSLATSGGSNNEQFF.

This clonotype is medium-sized (0.01 to 0.1%) within its sample. The chain joins TRBV29-1 to TRBJ2-3, with D unresolved. The V gene's germline CDR1 is SQVTM and CDR2 ANQGSEA. Trimming left V 6 bases short and J 2 bases short, with 6 bases between. The CDR3 is 11 residues long. The CDR3 sequence: CSVDDTDTQYF. CDR3 nucleotides: TGCAGCGTCGACGACACAGATACGCAGTATTTT.

By frequency in the sample, this clonotype is medium-sized. The chain combines TRBV13 with TRBJ2-1; D tentatively fits TRBD1 or TRBD2 (5 bases each). Trimming took off 4 bases at V and 8 bases at J, with 15 bases between the two ends. The CDR3 runs 14 residues. The germline CDR1 and CDR2 sequences are PRHDT and FYEKMQ (reference sequence). The chain's CDR3 is CASSSGDVGYEQFF. DNA of the CDR3: TGTGCCAGCAGCTCCGGGGACGTTGGCTATGAGCAGTTCTTC.

With respect to this clonotype: This clone may be a read error of a much larger clone one base away. The V and J genes are TRBV29-1 and TRBJ1-1, with a possible D match to TRBD1 (6 bases). CDR3 size: 13 residues. In germline, CDR1 is SQVTM, CDR2 ANQGSEA. The CDR3 nucleotides are TGCAGCGTTTGGTCGGGACAAAACACTAAAGCTTTCTTT. This codes for CSVWSGQNTKAFF. The complete variable domain, with remaining parts taken from reference TRBV29-1 and TRBJ1-1, reads SAVISQKPSRDICQRGTSLTIQCQVDSQVTMMFWYRQQPGQSLTLIATANQGSEATYESGFVIDKFPISRPNLTFSTLTVSNMSPEDSSIYLCSVWSGQNTKAFFGQGTRLTVV.

This clonotype is deemed medium-sized. V is TRBV6-1 and J is TRBJ2-7; D is uncertain. This CDR3 has 12 amino acids. The germline CDR1 and CDR2 sequences are MNHNS and SASEGT. Trimming pared 8 bases from V and 3 bases from J, leaving 11 bases between. CDR3 region: CASQIGDYEQYF. The CDR3 bases are TGTGCCAGCCAAATCGGTGACTACGAGCAGTACTTC.

The genes are TRBV7-2 and TRBJ2-1, with 10 bases matching TRBD2. Germline trimming cut 1 base from V and 0 bases from J; bases unmatched to any gene: 3. In germline, CDR1 is SGHTA, CDR2 FQGNSA. This CDR3 contains 17 residues. The CDR3 protein is CASSLVASGGSYNEQFF. The CDR3 nucleotides are TGTGCCAGCAGCTTAGTGGCTAGCGGGGGCTCCTACAATGAGCAGTTCTTC.

The rearrangement joins TRBV19 to TRBJ1-4, with TRBD1 matching 7 bases. After removal of 5 bases from V and 8 bases from J, the junction contained 11 bases not matched to a gene. Per the germline V gene, CDR1 is LNHDA and CDR2 is SQIVND (reference sequence). The CDR3 extends over 15 amino acids. The CDR3 spells CASSAIQGMSEKLFF. In nucleotides, the CDR3 is TGTGCCAGTAGTGCCATACAGGGGATGAGCGAAAAACTGTTTTTT.

V gene TRBV6-1 combines with J gene TRBJ1-2; TRBD1 aligns across 7 bases. This CDR3 comprises 14 residues. V shed 7 bases, J shed 2 bases, and the junction held 7 bases outside the gene matches. Germline assignment: CDR1 MNHNS and CDR2 SASEGT. In DNA, the CDR3 is TGTGCCAGCACCGCGACAGGGCCGAACTATGGCTACACCTTC. This codes for CASTATGPNYGYTF.

Details on this clonotype: A single base separates this from a much larger clone, so it may be a read error. The DNA of the CDR3 is TGTGCCAGCAGTGACGGAATAGCCGGTAATGAGCAGTTCTTC. Encoded protein: CASSDGIAGNEQFF. V usage is TRBV12-3 or TRBV12-4 and J usage is TRBJ2-1; D is unclear. The CDR3 totals 14 residues. Trimming pared 5 bases from V and 7 bases from J, leaving 15 bases between.

This clonotype was counted between two and nine times. The chain joins TRBV6-2 or TRBV6-3 to TRBJ2-1, with TRBD2 as a possible D gene (6 bases). This CDR3 contains 16 residues. Germline values: CDR1 MNHEY, CDR2 SVGEGT. The V end was cut by 5 bases, the J end by 0 bases, with 14 bases between. The CDR3, as DNA: TGTGCCAGCAGTGACCGGGGGTCGAACTCCTACAATGAGCAGTTCTTC. Translated: CASSDRGSNSYNEQFF.

This clonotype came up a few times. The chain joins TRBV13 to TRBJ2-5; TRBD2 aligns across 9 bases. Germline trimming cut 1 base from V and 2 bases from J; bases unmatched to any gene: 8. The CDR3 contains 17 residues. Germline V gives CDR1 PRHDT, CDR2 FYEKMQ (reference sequence). CDR3 bases: TGTGCCAGCAGCTTAGAATCGATAGCGGGGGAGCAAGAGACCCAGTACTTC. The encoded protein is CASSLESIAGEQETQYF.

The table lists this clonotype with a few counts. V gene TRBV18 combines with J gene TRBJ1-5, with 7 bases aligning to TRBD1. The CDR3 is 14 amino acids. Germline values: CDR1 KGHSH, CDR2 LQKENI. The trim removed 3 bases at V and 6 bases at J, leaving 5 bases unmatched. In nucleotides, the CDR3 is TGTGCCAGCTCACCGGCGAGGACAGGTCAGCCCCAGCATTTT. Translated: CASSPARTGQPQHF.

CDR3: CASSYSGQGERGYTF. The CDR3 DNA follows: TGTGCCAGCAGTTACTCGGGGCAGGGGGAGCGTGGCTACACCTTC. This chain links TRBV6-5 with TRBJ1-2; 7 bases agree with TRBD1. Germline V gives CDR1 MNHEY, CDR2 SVGAGI. Trimming cost V 0 bases and J 7 bases; bases outside gene matches: 8. This CDR3 has 15 amino acids.

By sample fraction, this clonotype is medium-sized. The V gene is TRBV15, the J gene TRBJ2-1; 8 nucleotides line up with TRBD2. The V and J ends lost 0 bases and 4 bases, in that order; junction bases with no gene match: 5. The length of the CDR3 is 16 residues. The germline V gene has CDR1 LNHNV and CDR2 YYDKDF (reference sequence). CDR3 in DNA: TGTGCCACCAGCAGAGATCGGGGGGGCCCGTACAATGAGCAGTTCTTC. This codes for CATSRDRGGPYNEQFF.